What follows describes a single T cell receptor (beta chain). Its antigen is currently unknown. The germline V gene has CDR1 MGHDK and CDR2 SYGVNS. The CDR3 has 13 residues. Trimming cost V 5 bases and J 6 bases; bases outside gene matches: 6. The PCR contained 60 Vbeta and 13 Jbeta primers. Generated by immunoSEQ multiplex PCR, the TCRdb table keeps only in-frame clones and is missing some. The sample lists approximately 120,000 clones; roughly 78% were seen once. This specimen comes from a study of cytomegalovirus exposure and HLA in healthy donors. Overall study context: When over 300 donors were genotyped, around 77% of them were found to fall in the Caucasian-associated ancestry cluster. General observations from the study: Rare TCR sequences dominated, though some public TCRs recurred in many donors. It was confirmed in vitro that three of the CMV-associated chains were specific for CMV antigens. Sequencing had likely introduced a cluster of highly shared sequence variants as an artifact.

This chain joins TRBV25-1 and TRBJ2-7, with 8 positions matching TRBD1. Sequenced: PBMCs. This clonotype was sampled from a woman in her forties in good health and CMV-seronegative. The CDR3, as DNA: TGTGCCAGCAGTCAGGGGGCGATGGGCGAGCAGTACTTC. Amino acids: CASSQGAMGEQYF.